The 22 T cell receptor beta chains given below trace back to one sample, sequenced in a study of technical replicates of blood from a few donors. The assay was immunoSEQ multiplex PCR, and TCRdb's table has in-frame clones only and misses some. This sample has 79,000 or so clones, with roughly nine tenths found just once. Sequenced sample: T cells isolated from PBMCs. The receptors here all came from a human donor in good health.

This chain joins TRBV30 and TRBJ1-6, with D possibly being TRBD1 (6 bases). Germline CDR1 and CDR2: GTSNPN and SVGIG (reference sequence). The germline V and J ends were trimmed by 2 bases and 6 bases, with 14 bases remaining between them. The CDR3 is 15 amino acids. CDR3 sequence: CAWSTPGTTNSPLHF. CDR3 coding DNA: TGTGCCTGGAGTACTCCCGGGACAACTAATTCACCCCTCCACTTT.

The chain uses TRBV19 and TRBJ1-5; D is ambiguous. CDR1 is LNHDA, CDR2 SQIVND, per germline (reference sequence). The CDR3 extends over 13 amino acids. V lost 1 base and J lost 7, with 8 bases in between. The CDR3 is CASSIAVEQPQHF. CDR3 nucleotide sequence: TGTGCCAGTAGTATAGCGGTGGAGCAGCCCCAGCATTTT.

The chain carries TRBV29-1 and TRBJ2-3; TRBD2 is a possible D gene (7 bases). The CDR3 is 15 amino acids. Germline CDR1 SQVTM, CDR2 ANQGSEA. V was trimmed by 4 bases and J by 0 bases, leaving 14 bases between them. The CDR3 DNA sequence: TGCAGCGTTGGAGTTGGGGGGGCTAGCACAGATACGCAGTATTTT. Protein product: CSVGVGGASTDTQYF.

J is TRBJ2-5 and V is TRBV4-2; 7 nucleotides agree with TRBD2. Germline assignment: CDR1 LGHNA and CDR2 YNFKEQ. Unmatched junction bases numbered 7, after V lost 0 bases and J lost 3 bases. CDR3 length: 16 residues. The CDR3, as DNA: TGTGCCAGCAGCCAAGATCTCGGCCTAGCGGAAGAGACCCAGTACTTC. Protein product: CASSQDLGLAEETQYF.

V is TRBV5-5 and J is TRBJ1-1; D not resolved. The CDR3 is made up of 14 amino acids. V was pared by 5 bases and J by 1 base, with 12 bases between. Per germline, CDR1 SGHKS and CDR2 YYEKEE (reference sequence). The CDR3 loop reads CASSPGPWNTEAFF. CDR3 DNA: TGTGCCAGCAGTCCTGGGCCCTGGAACACTGAAGCTTTCTTT.

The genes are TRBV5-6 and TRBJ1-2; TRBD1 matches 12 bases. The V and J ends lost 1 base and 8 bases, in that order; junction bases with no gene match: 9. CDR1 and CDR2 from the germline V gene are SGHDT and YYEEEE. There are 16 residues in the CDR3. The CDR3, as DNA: TGTGCCAGCAGCTTGAATGCCGGGACAGGGGGCGGCGGCTACACCTTC. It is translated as CASSLNAGTGGGGYTF.

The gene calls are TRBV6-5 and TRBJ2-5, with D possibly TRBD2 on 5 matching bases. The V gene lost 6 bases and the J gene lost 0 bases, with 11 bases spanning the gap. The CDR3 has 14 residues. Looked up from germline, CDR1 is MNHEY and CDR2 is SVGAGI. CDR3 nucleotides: TGTGCCAGCAGACCAAGCGGAAACCAAGAGACCCAGTACTTC. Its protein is CASRPSGNQETQYF.

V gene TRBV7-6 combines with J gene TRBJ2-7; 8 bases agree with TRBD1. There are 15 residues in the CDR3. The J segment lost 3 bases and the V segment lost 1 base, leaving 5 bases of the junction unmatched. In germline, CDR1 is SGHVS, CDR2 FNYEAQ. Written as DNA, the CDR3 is TGTGCCAGCAGCTTAGGGACAGGGTCCGACTACGAGCAGTACTTC. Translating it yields CASSLGTGSDYEQYF.

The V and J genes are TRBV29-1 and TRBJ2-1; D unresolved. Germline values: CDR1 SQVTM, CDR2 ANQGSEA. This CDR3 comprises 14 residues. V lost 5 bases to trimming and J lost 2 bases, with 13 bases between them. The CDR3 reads CSVKFGTTYNEQFF. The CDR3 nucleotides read TGCAGCGTTAAATTCGGAACTACCTACAATGAGCAGTTCTTC.

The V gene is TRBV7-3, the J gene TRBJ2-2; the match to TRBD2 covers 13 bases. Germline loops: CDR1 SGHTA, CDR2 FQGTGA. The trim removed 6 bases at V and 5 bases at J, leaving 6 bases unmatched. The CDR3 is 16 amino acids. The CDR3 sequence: CASRILAGGPTGELFF. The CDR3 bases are TGTGCCAGCAGAATACTAGCGGGGGGGCCGACCGGGGAGCTGTTTTTT. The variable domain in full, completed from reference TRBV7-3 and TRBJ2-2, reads GAGVSQTPSNKVTEKGKYVELRCDPISGHTALYWYRQSLGQGPEFLIYFQGTGAADDSGLPNDRFFAVRPEGSVSTLKIQRTERGDSAVYLCASRILAGGPTGELFFGEGSRLTVL.

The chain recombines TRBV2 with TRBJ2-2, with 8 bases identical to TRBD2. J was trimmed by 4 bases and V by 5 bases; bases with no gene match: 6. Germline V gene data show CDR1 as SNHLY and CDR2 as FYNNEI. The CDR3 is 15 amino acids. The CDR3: CASSRGGPPTGELFF. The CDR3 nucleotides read TGTGCCAGCAGTCGGGGGGGACCCCCCACCGGGGAGCTGTTTTTT.

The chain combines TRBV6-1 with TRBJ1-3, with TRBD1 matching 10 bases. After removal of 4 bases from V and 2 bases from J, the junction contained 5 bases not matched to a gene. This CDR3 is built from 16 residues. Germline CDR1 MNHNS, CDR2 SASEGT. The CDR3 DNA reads TGTGCCAGCAGTGCGCAAGGGACAGGGGCTGGAAACACCATATATTTT. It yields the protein CASSAQGTGAGNTIYF.

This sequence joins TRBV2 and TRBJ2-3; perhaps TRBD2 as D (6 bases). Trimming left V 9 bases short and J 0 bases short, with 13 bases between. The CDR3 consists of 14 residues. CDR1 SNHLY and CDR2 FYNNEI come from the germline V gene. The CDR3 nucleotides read TGTGCCAGTGCTGTTGGGACTAGCACAGATACGCAGTATTTT. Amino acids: CASAVGTSTDTQYF.

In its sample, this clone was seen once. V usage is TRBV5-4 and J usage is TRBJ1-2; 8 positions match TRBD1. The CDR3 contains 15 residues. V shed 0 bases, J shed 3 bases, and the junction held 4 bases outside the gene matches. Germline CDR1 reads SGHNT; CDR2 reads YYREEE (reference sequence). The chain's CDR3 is CASSLAGGRDYGYTF. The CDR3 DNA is TGTGCCAGCAGCTTGGCAGGGGGCCGAGACTATGGCTACACCTTC.

CDR3 region: CASSARQYSSYNEQFF. CDR3 coding DNA: TGTGCCAGCAGTGCCCGACAGTACAGCTCCTACAATGAGCAGTTCTTC. V and J are TRBV6-6 and TRBJ2-1, with a tentative D call TRBD1 (5 bases). The CDR3 spans 16 residues. Between the trimmed V and J ends, which lost 5 bases and 0 bases, there was a span of 14 bases. CDR1 and CDR2 (germline): MNHNY, SVGAGI (reference sequence).

The CDR3 sequence is CASSLPTSYDTQYF. Here the CDR3 DNA reads TGTGCCAGCAGTTTACCAACTAGCTACGATACGCAGTATTTT. The chain combines TRBV28 with TRBJ2-3, with D possibly TRBD2 on 6 matching bases. The V gene's germline CDR1 is MDHEN and CDR2 SYDVKM. The CDR3 has 14 residues. Trimming took off 2 bases at V and 6 bases at J, with 12 bases between the two ends. The complete variable domain, with remaining parts taken from reference TRBV28 and TRBJ2-3, reads DVKVTQSSRYLVKRTGEKVFLECVQDMDHENMFWYRQDPGLGLRLIYFSYDVKMKEKGDIPEGYSVSREKKERFSLILESASTNQTSMYLCASSLPTSYDTQYFGPGTRLTVL.

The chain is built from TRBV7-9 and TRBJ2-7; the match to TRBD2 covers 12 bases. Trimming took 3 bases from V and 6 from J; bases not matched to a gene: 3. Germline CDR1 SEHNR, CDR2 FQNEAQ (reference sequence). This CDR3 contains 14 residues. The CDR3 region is CASSLASGRGEQYF. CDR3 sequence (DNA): TGTGCCAGCAGCTTGGCTAGCGGGAGGGGCGAGCAGTACTTC.

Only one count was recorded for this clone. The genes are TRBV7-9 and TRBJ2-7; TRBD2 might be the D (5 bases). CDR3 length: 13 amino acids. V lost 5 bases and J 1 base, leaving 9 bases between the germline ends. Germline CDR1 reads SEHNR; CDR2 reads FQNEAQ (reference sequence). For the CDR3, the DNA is TGTGCCAGCAGCCAAGCGGATTCCTACGAGCAGTACTTC. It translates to CASSQADSYEQYF.

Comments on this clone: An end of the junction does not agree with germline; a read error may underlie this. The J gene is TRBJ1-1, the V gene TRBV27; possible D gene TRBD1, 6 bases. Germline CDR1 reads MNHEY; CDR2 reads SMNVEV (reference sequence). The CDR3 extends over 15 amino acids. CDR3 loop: CASRPAGVVAPEAFF. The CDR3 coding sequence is TGTGCCAGCCGCCCAGCAGGGGTCGTAGCCCCTGAGGCTTTCTTT.

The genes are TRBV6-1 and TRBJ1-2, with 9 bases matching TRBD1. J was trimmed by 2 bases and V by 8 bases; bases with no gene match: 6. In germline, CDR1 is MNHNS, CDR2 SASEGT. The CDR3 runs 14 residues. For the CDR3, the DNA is TGTGCCAGCTCTTACAGGGGGCCAAACTATGGCTACACCTTC. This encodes CASSYRGPNYGYTF.

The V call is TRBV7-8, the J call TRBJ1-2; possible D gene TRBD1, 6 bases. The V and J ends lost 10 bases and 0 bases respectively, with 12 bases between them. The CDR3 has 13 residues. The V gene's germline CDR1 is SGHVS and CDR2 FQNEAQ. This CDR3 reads CAIVQGSNYGYTF. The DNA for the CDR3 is TGTGCCATCGTACAGGGCTCTAACTATGGCTACACCTTC.

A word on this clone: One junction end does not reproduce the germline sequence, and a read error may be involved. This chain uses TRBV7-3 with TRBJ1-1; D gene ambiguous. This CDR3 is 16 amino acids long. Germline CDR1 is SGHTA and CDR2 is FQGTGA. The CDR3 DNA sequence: TGTGCCAGCAGGTTAATCCCCGGTGGTGCGGACACTGAAGCTTTCTTT. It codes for CASRLIPGGADTEAFF.